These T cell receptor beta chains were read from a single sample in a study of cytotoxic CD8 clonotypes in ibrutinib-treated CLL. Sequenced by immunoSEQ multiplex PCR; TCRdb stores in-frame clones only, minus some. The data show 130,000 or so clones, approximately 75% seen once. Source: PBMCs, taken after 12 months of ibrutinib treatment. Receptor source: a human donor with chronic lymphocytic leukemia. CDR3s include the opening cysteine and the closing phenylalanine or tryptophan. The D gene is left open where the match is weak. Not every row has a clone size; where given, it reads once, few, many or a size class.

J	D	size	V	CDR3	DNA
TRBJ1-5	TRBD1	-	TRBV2	CASRPTGQNNQPQHF	TGTGCCAGCAGACCCACGGGACAGAACAATCAGCCCCAGCATTTT
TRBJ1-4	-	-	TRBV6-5	CASRGGGEKLFF	TGTGCCAGCAGGGGCGGGGGGGAAAAACTGTTTTTT
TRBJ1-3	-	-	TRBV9	CASSPRQSESGNTIYF	TGTGCCAGCAGCCCCAGACAGAGCGAATCTGGAAACACCATATATTTT
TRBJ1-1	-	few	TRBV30	CAWELPNTEAFF	TGTGCCTGGGAACTTCCGAACACTGAAGCTTTCTTT
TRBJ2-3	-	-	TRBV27	CASSFGTRTDTQYF	TGTGCCAGCAGTTTCGGAACCCGCACAGATACGCAGTATTTT
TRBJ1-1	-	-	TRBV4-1	CASSQDRGNTEAFF	TGCGCCAGCAGCCAAGATAGAGGGAACACTGAAGCTTTCTTT
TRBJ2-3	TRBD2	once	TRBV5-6	CASSSPGLGDTDTQYF	TGTGCCAGCAGCTCGCCGGGACTAGGGGACACAGATACGCAGTATTTT
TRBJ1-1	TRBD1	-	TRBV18	CASSGDRANTEAFF	TGTGCCAGCTCAGGGGACAGGGCGAACACTGAAGCTTTCTTT
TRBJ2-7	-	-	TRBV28	CASSQLGGRGSYEQYF	TGTGCCAGCAGCCAGCTTGGTGGGCGTGGCTCCTACGAGCAGTACTTC
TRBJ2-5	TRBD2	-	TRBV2	CASSELTSGGKTQYF	TGTGCCAGCAGTGAGTTGACTAGCGGGGGGAAGACCCAGTACTTC
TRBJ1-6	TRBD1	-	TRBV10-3	CAISEDRGLYNSPLHF	TGTGCCATCAGTGAAGACAGGGGGCTCTATAATTCACCCCTCCACTTT
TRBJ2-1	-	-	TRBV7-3	CASSSGPLPYNEQFF	TGTGCCAGCAGCTCCGGGCCTCTACCCTACAATGAGCAGTTCTTC
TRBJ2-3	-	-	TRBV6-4	CASSANPGEGGLTDTQYF	TGTGCCAGCAGTGCTAACCCCGGTGAGGGAGGCTTAACAGATACGCAGTATTTT
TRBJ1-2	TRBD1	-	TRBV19	CASSIGWDSGYGYTF	TGTGCCAGTAGTATAGGCTGGGACAGCGGCTATGGCTACACCTTC
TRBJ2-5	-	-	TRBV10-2	CASSDGPGPETQYF	TGCGCCAGCAGTGATGGACCGGGGCCGGAGACCCAGTACTTC
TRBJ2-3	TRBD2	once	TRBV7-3	CASQLAGTDTQYF	TGTGCCAGCCAACTAGCGGGCACAGATACGCAGTATTTT
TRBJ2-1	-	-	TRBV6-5	CATTDFYNEQFF	TGTGCCACCACCGACTTCTACAATGAGCAGTTCTTC
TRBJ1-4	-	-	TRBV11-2	CASSLGSGGKLFF	TGTGCCAGCAGCTTAGGGAGTGGGGGTAAACTGTTTTTT
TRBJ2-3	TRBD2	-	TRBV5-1	CASSSRLAGGTDTQYF	TGCGCCAGCAGCTCCCGACTAGCGGGAGGCACAGATACGCAGTATTTT
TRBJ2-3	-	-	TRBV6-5	CASSRSGPRSTQYF	TGTGCCAGCAGCCGCAGCGGCCCCCGGAGTACGCAGTATTTT
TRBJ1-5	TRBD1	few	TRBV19	CASSELGGQPQHF	TGTGCCAGTAGTGAATTAGGGGGCCAGCCCCAGCATTTT
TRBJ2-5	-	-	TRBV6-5	CASRQQGQETQYF	TGTGCCAGCAGGCAACAGGGACAAGAGACCCAGTACTTC
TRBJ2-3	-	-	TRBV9	CASSVLSTDTQYF	TGTGCCAGCAGCGTCCTGAGCACAGATACGCAGTATTTT
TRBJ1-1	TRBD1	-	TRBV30	CAWSVGTENTEAFF	TGTGCCTGGAGTGTAGGGACAGAGAACACTGAAGCTTTCTTT
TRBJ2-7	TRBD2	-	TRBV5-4	CASGTSGVYEQYF	TGTGCCAGCGGGACTAGCGGGGTCTACGAGCAGTACTTC
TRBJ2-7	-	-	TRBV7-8	CASSLRDTSAYEQYF	TGTGCCAGCAGCCTCCGGGACACGTCTGCCTACGAGCAGTACTTC
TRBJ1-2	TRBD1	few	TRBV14	CASSAQQGAGYGYTF	TGTGCCAGCAGCGCGCAACAGGGGGCCGGCTATGGCTACACCTTC
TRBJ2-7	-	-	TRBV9	CASSVEGTSYEQYF	TGTGCCAGCAGCGTGGAAGGGACAAGCTACGAGCAGTACTTC
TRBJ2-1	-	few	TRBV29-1	CSAVPAWGDNEQFF	TGCAGCGCGGTTCCGGCCTGGGGGGACAATGAGCAGTTCTTC
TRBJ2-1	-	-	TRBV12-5	CASRQSSYNEQFF	TGTGCAAGCAGACAGAGCTCCTACAATGAGCAGTTCTTC
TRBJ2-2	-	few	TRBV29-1	CSAQKTANTGELFF	TGCAGCGCTCAAAAAACAGCTAACACCGGGGAGCTGTTTTTT
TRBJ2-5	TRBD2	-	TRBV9	CASSPTTSGGLETQYF	TGTGCCAGCAGCCCGACGACTAGCGGGGGCTTAGAGACCCAGTACTTC
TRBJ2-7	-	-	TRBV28	CASSPTHTSNEQYF	TGTGCCAGCAGTCCAACCCATACTAGCAACGAGCAGTACTTC
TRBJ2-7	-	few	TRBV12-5	CASGSRDTSYEQYF	TGTGCTAGTGGTTCCCGCGACACCTCCTACGAGCAGTACTTC
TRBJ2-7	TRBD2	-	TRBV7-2	CASSLVSGKNEQYF	TGTGCCAGCAGCTTGGTTAGCGGGAAGAACGAGCAGTACTTC
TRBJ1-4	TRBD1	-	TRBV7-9	CASSLCISGQEGEKLFF	TGTGCCAGCAGCTTATGTATCTCGGGACAGGAAGGCGAAAAACTGTTTTTT
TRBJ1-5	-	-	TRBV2	CASSVWWGGDVNQPQHF	TGTGCCAGCAGTGTGTGGTGGGGGGGGGATGTCAATCAGCCCCAGCATTTT
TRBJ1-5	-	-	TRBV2	CASGDQPQHF	TGTGCCAGCGGGGATCAGCCCCAGCATTTT
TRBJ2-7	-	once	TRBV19	CASSIREAVEQYF	TGTGCCAGTAGTATTAGGGAGGCGGTCGAGCAGTACTTC
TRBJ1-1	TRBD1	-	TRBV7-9	CASSLEGAPNTEAFF	TGTGCCAGCAGCTTAGAGGGGGCCCCGAACACTGAAGCTTTCTTT
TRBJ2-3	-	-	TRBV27	CASSLDPTGTDTQYF	TGTGCCAGCAGTTTAGACCCAACCGGCACAGATACGCAGTATTTT
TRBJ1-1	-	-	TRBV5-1	CASSLMGITGMNTEAFF	TGCGCCAGCAGCTTGATGGGGATAACAGGGATGAACACTGAAGCTTTCTTT
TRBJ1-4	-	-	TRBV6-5	CASSYSDKRVEKLFF	TGTGCCAGCAGTTACTCGGACAAAAGGGTTGAAAAACTGTTTTTT
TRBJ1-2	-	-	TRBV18	CASSPSGRQVISNYGYTF	TGTGCCAGCTCACCATCCGGGAGGCAGGTCATTTCTAACTATGGCTACACCTTC
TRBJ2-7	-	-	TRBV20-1	CSATAGAEQYF	TGCAGTGCCACGGCGGGGGCCGAGCAGTACTTC
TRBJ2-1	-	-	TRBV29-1	CSVVRDSYNEQFF	TGCAGCGTTGTGCGGGACTCCTACAATGAGCAGTTCTTC
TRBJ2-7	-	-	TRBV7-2	CASSLVAMYEQYF	TGTGCCAGCAGCTTAGTAGCTATGTACGAGCAGTACTTC
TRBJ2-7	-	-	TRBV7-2	CASSPQSGDEQYF	TGTGCCAGCAGCCCACAATCTGGAGACGAGCAGTACTTC
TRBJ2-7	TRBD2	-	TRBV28	CASSLDSGAYEQYF	TGTGCCAGCAGTTTGGATAGCGGGGCCTACGAGCAGTACTTC
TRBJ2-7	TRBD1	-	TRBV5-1	CASSRAGQGASYEQYF	TGCGCCAGCAGCCGGGCGGGACAGGGGGCTTCCTACGAGCAGTACTTC
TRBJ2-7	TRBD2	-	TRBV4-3	CASSQATIGAGGIEDEQYF	TGCGCCAGCAGCCAAGCCACCATCGGAGCGGGAGGAATTGAGGACGAGCAGTACTTC
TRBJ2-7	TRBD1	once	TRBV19	CASSGFRTGEGREQYF	TGTGCCAGTAGTGGTTTTAGGACAGGGGAGGGTCGCGAGCAGTACTTC
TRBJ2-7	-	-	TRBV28	CASSKPPLYEQYF	TGTGCCAGCAGCAAACCCCCGCTCTACGAGCAGTACTTC
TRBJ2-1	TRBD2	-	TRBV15	CATSRSGTTSRDEQFF	TGTGCCACCAGCAGATCCGGGACTACCTCTCGAGATGAGCAGTTCTTC
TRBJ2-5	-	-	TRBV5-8	CASSLGHQKETQYF	TGTGCCAGCAGCTTGGGGCACCAAAAAGAGACCCAGTACTTC
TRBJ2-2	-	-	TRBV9	CASSSRDPGRTGELFF	TGTGCCAGCAGCTCCCGGGACCCGGGGAGGACCGGGGAGCTGTTTTTT
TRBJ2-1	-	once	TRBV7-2	CATLSYNEQFF	TGTGCCACCCTATCCTACAATGAGCAGTTCTTC
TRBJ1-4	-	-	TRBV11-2	CASSPSLYMANEKLFF	TGTGCCAGCAGCCCCAGTTTGTACATGGCTAATGAAAAACTGTTTTTT